Included here is one T cell receptor beta chain sequence, with context. Its cognate antigen has yet to be identified. No qualities accompany the bases; no much larger clone lies one base away. The germline V gene encodes CDR1 KGHSY and CDR2 FQNENV. V is pared back by 4 bases and J by 5 bases, with 18 bases lying between the germline termini. CDR3 length: 15 amino acids, cysteine to phenylalanine. Only the CDR3 portion is preserved as DNA: 45 bases, with reading frame beginning at the first base. These data are taken from a study of cytomegalovirus exposure and HLA in healthy donors (dated by TCRdb to the late 2010s). Study-level background: An earlier analysis of 587 of the donors reported under 300 Gb of sequence data and 117 million unique TCR beta sequences obtained from around 170 million T cells. Because of strong linkage in the cohort, roughly five DR-DQ haplotypes were treated as single units for association and clustering. Donor age, sex, ethnicity and CMV serostatus were collected together with the repertoire data. HLA typing included class I and class II loci at four-digit resolution. Typing coverage varied by locus: 629-630 donors for A, B, C, DRB1 and DQB1; roughly 510 for DQA1; about 600 for DPA1; 450 to 480 for DPB1. In a later analysis, previously published TCR beta repertoires from roughly 710 donors were re-analyzed and high-resolution HLA genotyping was added so that TCR occurrence patterns could be studied. Among a few hundred genotyped donors of the cohort, an average of 235,054 unique TCR beta nucleotide sequences were sequenced per donor, roughly 18% of them non-productive. A later genetic analysis used genome-wide SNP genotypes for about 65% of the 666 donors, treating that subset as a discovery cohort. In an earlier analysis of over 550 of the donors, high-throughput TCR beta sequencing was used to judge whether each TCR beta V gene segment behaved as functional or pseudogenic. Using immunosequencing, the study profiled T cell repertoires from fewer than 850 subjects and related those repertoires to cytomegalovirus serostatus. High-throughput TCR immunosequencing, statistical association of individual TCRs with disease status, and machine learning were combined to predict cytomegalovirus infection status. The study aimed to test whether signatures of past pathogen exposure could be identified by cataloging public T cell receptors. In addition to the first cohort of 650 to 750 subjects, a separate validation cohort of some 120 different subjects was used. Approximately 300 gigabases of sequencing data and roughly 80 million unique TCR sequences made up an early release that covered several hundred HLA-typed donors. Every discovery cohort repertoire had been produced on one sequencing platform. The later analysis used no new phenotypic data to find candidate immune exposures, relying instead on TCR beta sequences and their occurrence across donors. The genetic ancestry cluster associated with self-reported Caucasian donors included approximately 85% of the approximately 410 genotyped donors. General study outcomes and caveats: The study listed 150 to 200 TCR beta chains as associated with cytomegalovirus. Sequencing depth was assumed to be roughly uniform across donors in the presence/absence analyses, though that assumption may not hold. In a later genetic analysis, a missense DCLRE1C variant was associated with V-gene and J-gene trimming of TCR beta chains, and the association was replicated in an independent cohort. The classifier was reported to diagnose cytomegalovirus status with high specificity and sensitivity in both the original and validation cohorts. A further reported finding was that TCR beta sequences accurately predicted the HLA-A and HLA-B alleles for most subjects in the first cohort. According to a later analysis, parvovirus B19, influenza, CMV and Epstein-Barr virus appeared linked to several top co-occurrence clusters. In this cohort, only TCR beta chains were sequenced, and detectable features were limited by the absence of alpha or paired-chain data. The authors suggested that the approach could potentially be generalized to other disease states and immunological phenotypes. A later analysis found that HLA-associated TCR beta chains were more clonally expanded and had lower generation probabilities than equally common non-associated chains. Because counts were too low, 15 to 20 rarely observed V segments, including chromosome 9 orphons, were excluded from the earlier analysis of several hundred of the donors. Strong co-occurrence of HLA alleles, especially DR and DQ, made assigning TCR associations to individual alleles difficult. A later analysis associated about 17,000 TCR beta sequences with specific HLA alleles at a false discovery rate of 0.05. In a later analysis, most CMV-associated TCR beta chains were found to appear HLA-restricted, with HLA associations seemingly driven largely by CMV exposure. Linkage disequilibrium might explain the correlated functional status among segregating V segments, but an unknown experimental factor could not be ruled out. In an earlier analysis of fewer than 750 of the donors, most TCR beta V segments were observed in productive rearrangements about 90% or about 30% of the time, broadly matching IMGT annotations. Across donors, most TCR sequences were observed very rarely, whereas some public TCRs were present in many individuals. Some IMGT-functional V segments, including TRBV6-2 and TRBV6-3, could not be told apart with the 87-base-pair reads, so those segments were excluded. The sequencing pipeline was judged likely to have produced a cluster of highly shared sequence variants as a technical artifact. For the cohort, immune exposure information was limited to CMV serostatus. In a later analysis, the rate of TCR association differed among HLA loci, with DRB1 alleles having the most associated TCRs and HLA-C alleles having the fewest. HLA typing was unavailable for some donors at each locus, so association tests used only the typed subset. In vitro tests confirmed that three of the cytomegalovirus-associated TCR beta chains recognize cytomegalovirus antigens. In a later genetic analysis, fewer N-insertions in productive TCRs were reported among donors in an Asian-associated ancestry cluster than the approximately 670-donor mean.

To prepare the library, the immunoSEQ multiplex PCR assay was applied. For the multiplex PCR, a mixture combining 60 forward primers for TCR Vbeta segments and 13 reverse primers for TCR Jbeta segments was used. The CDR3 region of rearranged TCR beta genes was amplified from genomic DNA by a multiplex PCR assay. The amplified TCR beta libraries were sequenced on the Illumina HiSeq System as 87-base-pair reads. As for the authors' bioinformatics: In a later analysis, some 80 million unique TCR beta chains were counted across the 690 or so repertoires, and around 10 million of these chains were shared by at least two donors. Raw reads were error-corrected and collapsed into unique sequences with a nearest-neighbor algorithm that merged closely related sequences to remove PCR and sequencing errors. CDR3 sequences were aligned to IMGT reference sequences to assign V, D and J gene segments. For a sequence to be retained, a match of at least six nucleotides was required to both a V gene segment and a J gene segment. Rearrangements were classified as productive when the CDR3 lacked stop codons and remained in frame with V and J, and all other rearrangements were classified as non-productive. Following IMGT convention, CDR3 was defined as the stretch from the second conserved V-encoded cysteine to the conserved J-encoded phenylalanine. Sequences without an unambiguous match to a single V gene segment were excluded from the earlier analysis of several hundred of the donors. In an earlier analysis of approximately 550 of the donors, V segments were called functional above 56.7% productive rearrangements and were called segregating when the between-donor standard deviation exceeded 5%. A statistical classification framework was developed to diagnose cytomegalovirus status using the catalog of TCR beta chain sequences. In a later analysis, TCR nucleotide sequences were compared against IMGT/GENE-DB human TR gene sequences so that V and J genes could be assigned. In a later analysis, CDR3 sequences and most-parsimonious VDJ recombination scenarios were assigned using the TCRdist pipeline. A later analysis defined each TCR beta chain by its CDR3 amino acid sequence plus V-gene family, and excluded reads lacking a unique V-gene family. In a later analysis, 500 to 700 highly shared, low-generation-probability nucleotide sequences were removed to address suspected cross-contamination and a sequencing artifact. A later analysis calculated a clonal expansion index for each public chain from normalized within-repertoire ranks of inferred template counts. In a later analysis, generation probabilities were computed using a VDJ recombination model fitted to out-of-frame rearrangements, and the results were checked against IGoR. A later analysis scored TCR-TCR, TCR-HLA and TCR-CMV co-occurrence with hypergeometric tests, applying a repertoire-size bias correction to TCR pairs. False discovery rates were estimated in a later analysis by permuting HLA or CMV assignments 20 times. In a later analysis, co-occurring TCRs were grouped with DBSCAN, and TCRdist sequence similarity was added when clustering was performed within HLA-allele-positive subsets. Repertoires with fewer than 30,000 or more than 120,000 public chains, plus five repertoires with anomalous nucleotide sharing, were excluded from co-occurrence clustering. Imported from immuneACCESS, the table was reduced by TCRdb to in-frame sequences with V and J called. These copies leave out some clones; in studies compared against another copy, an unresolved V gene accounts for under half, and the cause of the remainder is not known. The DNA gave D and trimming, while V, J and clone size come from that table. This sample comprises some 150,000 clones, about 76% of them detected only once. The ten largest clones capture roughly 3.4% of the sample.

The cohort comprised fewer than 700 healthy bone marrow donors. All cohort members were sampled while nominally healthy, although unrecorded immune exposures were likely present. CMV serostatus was recorded as positive for about 300 and negative for about half of the 666 cohort members, whereas no CMV serostatus was recorded for the donor in question. A peripheral blood sample was provided by each donor, and peripheral blood mononuclear cells were used for TCR beta sequencing. Genomic DNA extraction from the blood cell samples was performed with the Qiagen DNeasy Blood Extraction Kit. The sequencing input was PBMCs. The chain is assembled from TRBV16 and TRBJ2-7; TRBD1 is possibly the D segment (6 matching bases). The TCR sequence derives from a human donor in good health. The CDR3 amino acid sequence is: CASSRLSAGEHEQYF. The sequenced DNA: TGTGCCAGCAGCCGCCTCTCTGCAGGGGAACACGAGCAGTACTTC.